The sequence of this T cell receptor beta chain was determined in a study of cytomegalovirus exposure and HLA in healthy donors (dated by TCRdb to about 2017). Looking at the study overall: An earlier analysis of several hundred of the donors reported 276 Gb of sequence data and about 120 million unique TCR beta sequences obtained from 150 million to 200 million T cells. An early release that covered fewer than 750 HLA-typed donors contained approximately 300 gigabases of sequencing data and tens of millions of unique TCR sequences. Of the roughly 400 genotyped donors, 65% to 90% fell in the genetic ancestry cluster associated with self-reported Caucasian donors. The aim of the study was to test whether cataloging public T cell receptors could identify signatures of past pathogen exposure. Using immunosequencing, the study profiled T cell repertoires from around 670 subjects and related those repertoires to cytomegalovirus serostatus. Along with the roughly 710-subject first cohort, a separate validation cohort of over 90 different subjects was used. To predict cytomegalovirus infection status, the study brought together high-throughput TCR immunosequencing, statistical association of individual TCRs with disease status, and machine learning. A later analysis re-examined previously published TCR beta repertoires from around 670 donors and added high-resolution HLA genotyping to investigate patterns of TCR occurrence. Rather than drawing on any new phenotypic data, the later analysis identified candidate immune exposures from TCR beta sequences and the way those sequences occurred across donors. An earlier analysis of 500 to 650 of the donors applied high-throughput TCR beta sequencing to assess whether each TCR beta V gene segment acted as functional or pseudogenic. Donor age, sex, ethnicity and CMV serostatus were compiled alongside the repertoire data. Genome-wide SNP genotypes for about 60% of the 666 donors were used in a later genetic analysis, which treated that subset as a discovery cohort. All discovery cohort repertoires had been generated on a single sequencing platform. HLA typing included class I and class II loci at four-digit resolution. Typing coverage differed by locus: A, B, C, DRB1 and DQB1 were typed in roughly 620-630 donors, DQA1 in about 560, DPA1 in around 580, and DPB1 in just under 480. Four to six DR-DQ haplotypes were handled as single units for association and clustering, since linkage in the cohort was strong. Among about 400 genotyped donors of the cohort, an average of approximately 240,000 unique TCR beta nucleotide sequences was sequenced per donor, of which about 19% were non-productive.

The cohort was made up of 500 to 800 healthy bone marrow donors. Cohort members were all nominally healthy when sampled, although unrecorded immune exposures were likely present. The donor tested CMV seronegative, placing the donor among the 300 to 400 seronegative members of the cohort. Every donor gave a peripheral blood sample, and the peripheral blood mononuclear cells from that sample were used for TCR beta sequencing. The Qiagen DNeasy Blood Extraction Kit was used to extract genomic DNA from the blood cell samples. General study outcomes and caveats: A group of highly shared sequence variants was considered likely to be a technical artifact of the sequencing pipeline. A later analysis found that TCR association rates varied across HLA loci, with DRB1 alleles showing the most associated TCRs and HLA-C alleles the fewest. Most CMV-associated TCR beta chains appeared to be HLA-restricted in a later analysis, and the HLA associations seemed to be driven largely by CMV exposure. Correlated functional status among segregating V segments might reflect linkage disequilibrium, but an unknown experimental factor could not be ruled out. A further reported finding was that TCR beta sequences accurately predicted the HLA-A and HLA-B alleles for most subjects in the first cohort. Strong co-occurrence of HLA alleles, especially DR and DQ, made assigning TCR associations to individual alleles difficult. Immune exposure information for the cohort was limited to CMV serostatus. In a later analysis, several top co-occurrence clusters were reported to appear linked to parvovirus B19, influenza, CMV and Epstein-Barr virus. Because HLA typing was missing for some donors at each locus, association tests included only the typed subset. Cytomegalovirus status was reported to be diagnosed by the classifier with high specificity and sensitivity in both the original and validation cohorts. Across donors, most TCR sequences were observed very rarely, whereas some public TCRs were present in many individuals. The presence/absence analyses assumed that sequencing depth was roughly uniform across donors, and that assumption may not be true. The earlier analysis of approximately 560 of the donors excluded over 15 rarely observed V segments, including chromosome 9 orphons, because counts were too low. The cohort was sequenced for TCR beta chains only, and without alpha or paired-chain data the features that could be detected were limited. A later genetic analysis associated a missense DCLRE1C variant with V-gene and J-gene trimming of TCR beta chains, and an independent cohort replicated the association. An earlier analysis of around 500 of the donors showed that most TCR beta V segments appeared in productive rearrangements either about 90% or about 30% of the time, which broadly matched IMGT annotations. In vitro tests confirmed that a few of the cytomegalovirus-associated TCR beta chains recognize cytomegalovirus antigens. A total of 150 to 200 TCR beta chains were listed by the study as associated with cytomegalovirus. A later analysis associated about 17,000 TCR beta sequences with specific HLA alleles at a false discovery rate of 0.05. A later analysis found that HLA-associated TCR beta chains were more clonally expanded and had lower generation probabilities than equally common non-associated chains. The authors suggested that the approach could potentially be generalized to other disease states and immunological phenotypes. According to a later genetic analysis, donors in an Asian-associated ancestry cluster had fewer N-insertions in productive TCRs than the roughly 670-donor mean.

A word on this clone: No antigen is known for it. No much larger clone exists at a distance of one base, and base qualities are not known.

The library was generated by the immunoSEQ multiplex PCR assay. For the multiplex PCR, a mixture combining 60 forward primers for TCR Vbeta segments and 13 reverse primers for TCR Jbeta segments was used. Amplification of the CDR3 region of rearranged TCR beta genes was performed with a multiplex PCR assay on genomic DNA. The amplified TCR beta libraries were sequenced on the Illumina HiSeq System as 87-base-pair reads. As for the authors' bioinformatics: A later analysis counted approximately 76 million unique TCR beta chains across the 600 to 850 repertoires, and 10 million to 11 million of these chains were shared by at least two donors. To remove PCR and sequencing errors, raw reads were error-corrected and collapsed into unique sequences using a nearest-neighbor algorithm that merged closely related sequences. V, D and J gene segments were assigned by aligning CDR3 sequences to IMGT reference sequences. For a sequence to be retained, a match of at least six nucleotides to both a V gene segment and a J gene segment was required. A rearrangement was called productive if the CDR3 had no stop codons and remained in frame with V and J, and every other rearrangement was called non-productive. CDR3 was defined by IMGT convention, running from the second conserved V-encoded cysteine to the conserved J-encoded phenylalanine. The earlier analysis of approximately 500 of the donors excluded sequences that lacked an unambiguous match to a single V gene segment. An earlier analysis of approximately 590 of the donors classified V segments as functional when productive rearrangements were above 56.7% and as segregating when the standard deviation between donors was above 5%. To diagnose cytomegalovirus status from the catalog of TCR beta chain sequences, a statistical classification framework was built. V and J gene assignment, in a later analysis, came from comparing TCR nucleotide sequences with IMGT/GENE-DB human TR gene sequences. Using the TCRdist pipeline, a later analysis assigned CDR3 sequences along with most-parsimonious VDJ recombination scenarios. In a later analysis, each TCR beta chain was defined by its CDR3 amino acid sequence together with its V-gene family, and reads without a unique V-gene family were excluded. A later analysis removed 592 highly shared, low-generation-probability nucleotide sequences to deal with suspected cross-contamination and a sequencing artifact. In a later analysis, a clonal expansion index was calculated for each public chain from normalized within-repertoire ranks of inferred template counts. A later analysis computed generation probabilities with a VDJ recombination model fitted to out-of-frame rearrangements, and checked the results against IGoR. In a later analysis, hypergeometric tests were used to score TCR-TCR, TCR-HLA and TCR-CMV co-occurrence, with a repertoire-size bias correction applied to TCR pairs. In a later analysis, false discovery rates were estimated by permuting HLA or CMV assignments 20 times. In a later analysis, co-occurring TCRs were grouped using DBSCAN, and TCRdist sequence similarity was added for clustering within HLA-allele-positive subsets. Repertoires with fewer than 30,000 or more than 120,000 public chains were left out of co-occurrence clustering, as were five repertoires with anomalous nucleotide sharing. Drawn from immuneACCESS, this table holds only the in-frame rearrangements with V and J called that TCRdb kept. Clones are partly lost; checked studies trace under half to an unresolved V gene and leave the rest unexplained. V, J and clone size are taken as reported in that table, and D and trimming were inferred from the DNA itself. This sample has about 160,000 clones in its table, and 80% of those were observed once. The biggest ten clones account for roughly 4.7% of the sample.

This clonotype was sampled from a man aged 25 to 40 in good health and CMV-seronegative. Input material: PBMCs.

The CDR3 region: CASSVAGTLNTEAFF. The DNA sequence reads TGTGCCAGCAGCGTAGCGGGAACCCTGAACACTGAAGCTTTCTTT. Here the chain combines TRBV9 and TRBJ1-1, with the D gene uncertain. Relative to germline, V is 0 bases shorter and J is 0 bases shorter, with 9 bases between their ends. CDR1 SGDLS and CDR2 YYNGEE were looked up in the germline V gene. The cysteine opens and the phenylalanine closes a CDR3 of 15 amino acids. CDR3 DNA is the only sequence kept; it has 45 bases, read in frame from the first base. With the portions outside the CDR3 filled from the reference TRBV9 and TRBJ1-1 genes, the complete variable region becomes DSGVTQTPKHLITATGQRVTLRCSPRSGDLSVYWYQQSLDQGLQFLIQYYNGEERAKGNILERFSAQQFPDLHSELNLSSLELGDSALYFCASSVAGTLNTEAFFGQGTRLTVV.